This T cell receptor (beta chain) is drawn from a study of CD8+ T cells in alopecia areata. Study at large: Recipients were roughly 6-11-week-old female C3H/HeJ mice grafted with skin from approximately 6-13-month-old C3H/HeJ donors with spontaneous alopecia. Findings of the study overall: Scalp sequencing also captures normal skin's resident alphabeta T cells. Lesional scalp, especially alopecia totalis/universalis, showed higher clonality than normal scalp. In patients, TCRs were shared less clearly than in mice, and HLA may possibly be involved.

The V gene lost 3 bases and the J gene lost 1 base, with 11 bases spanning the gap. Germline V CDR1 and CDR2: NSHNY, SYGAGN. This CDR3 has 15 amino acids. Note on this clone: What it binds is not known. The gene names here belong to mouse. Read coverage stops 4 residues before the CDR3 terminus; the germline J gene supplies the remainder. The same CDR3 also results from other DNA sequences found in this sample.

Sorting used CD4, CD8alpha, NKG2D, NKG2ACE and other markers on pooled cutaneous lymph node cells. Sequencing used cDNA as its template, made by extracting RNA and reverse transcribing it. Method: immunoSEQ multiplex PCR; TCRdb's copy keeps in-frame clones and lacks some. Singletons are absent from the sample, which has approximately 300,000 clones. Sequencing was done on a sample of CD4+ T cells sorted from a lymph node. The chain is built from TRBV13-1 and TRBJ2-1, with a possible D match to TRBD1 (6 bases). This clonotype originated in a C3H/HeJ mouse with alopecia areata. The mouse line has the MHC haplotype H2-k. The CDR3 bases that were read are TGTGCCAGCAGTGCGGGACAAGGGAACTATGCT. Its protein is CASSAGQGNYA. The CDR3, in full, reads CASSAGQGNYAEQFF.